This T cell receptor beta chain was sequenced in a study of T cell repertoires in cytomegalovirus infection. Background on the study: Evidence of both CMV infection and a matching HLA type came from public TCR beta signatures.

To note about this clonotype: Antigen unknown.

Each CDR3 protein gets one entry after TCRdb re-called the reads with MiXCR. The sample consists of around 800,000 distinct CDR3 sequences, approximately 29% of them appearing once. Germline CDR1 MGHRA, CDR2 YSYEKL. CDR3 length: 17 amino acids. V was trimmed by 0 bases and J by 2 bases, leaving 17 bases between them. Regarding the study as a whole: It was HLA-C-restricted CMV-specific TCR beta clonotypes that dominated the response ex vivo.

The TCR sequence derives from a human donor in good health (CMV status not recorded). Some clones in this sample may be carry-over from other donors' samples. Material: cultured CD8+ T cells from PBMCs, obtained from culture after CMV antigen stimulation. The chain couples TRBV4-1 to TRBJ2-7; D not certain. This CDR3 is CASSQDWSERGTYEQYF. As DNA, the CDR3 is TGCGCCAGCAGCCAAGATTGGAGCGAGCGCGGAACCTACGAGCAGTACTTC.